The sequence of this TCR beta chain was determined in a study of T cells in Graves' hyperthyroidism and ophthalmopathy. TCR beta CDR3 regions were amplified from RNA transcripts. Carried out on the TCR CDR3, a first-round RT-PCR used the HTBI primer set. Via MiXCR, TCRdb re-called the multiplex PCR reads, giving one row per CDR3 protein. The repertoire consists of around 610,000 distinct CDR3 sequences, with around 15% occurring once and the leading ten covering 3.5% to 4.5%. This clonotype is medium-sized (0.01 to 0.1%). The CDR3 loop spans 13 amino acids. CDR1 MDHEN and CDR2 SYDVKM come from the germline V gene. V gave up 7 bases and J gave up 1 base, with 10 bases separating them.

The chain has TRBV28 and TRBJ1-1; unclear D gene. The material sequenced was blood. The sequence was collected from a woman between 35 and 50 years old with Graves' ophthalmopathy. The CDR3 sequence is CASTPSTNTEAFF. The CDR3 nucleotides read TGTGCCAGCACCCCCAGTACGAACACTGAAGCTTTCTTT.